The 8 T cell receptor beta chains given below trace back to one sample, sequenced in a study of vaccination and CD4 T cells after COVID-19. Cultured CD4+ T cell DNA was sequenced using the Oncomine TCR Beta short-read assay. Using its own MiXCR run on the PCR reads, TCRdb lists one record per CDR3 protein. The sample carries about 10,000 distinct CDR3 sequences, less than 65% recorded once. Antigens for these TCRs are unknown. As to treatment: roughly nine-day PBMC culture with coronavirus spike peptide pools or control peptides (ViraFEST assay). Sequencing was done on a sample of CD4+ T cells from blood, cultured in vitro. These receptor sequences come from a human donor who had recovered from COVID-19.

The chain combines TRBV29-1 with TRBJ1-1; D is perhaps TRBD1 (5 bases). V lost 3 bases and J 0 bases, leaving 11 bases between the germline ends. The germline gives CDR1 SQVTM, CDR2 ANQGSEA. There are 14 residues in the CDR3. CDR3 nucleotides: TGCAGCGTTGAGGGGCACCTGATGAACACTGAAGCTTTCTTT. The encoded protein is CSVEGHLMNTEAFF.

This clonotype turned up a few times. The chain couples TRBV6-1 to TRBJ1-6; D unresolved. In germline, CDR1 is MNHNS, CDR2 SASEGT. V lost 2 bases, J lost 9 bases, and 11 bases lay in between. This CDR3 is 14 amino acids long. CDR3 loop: CASSEIATSSPLHF. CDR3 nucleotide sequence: TGTGCCAGCAGTGAAATAGCGACATCTTCACCCCTCCACTTT.

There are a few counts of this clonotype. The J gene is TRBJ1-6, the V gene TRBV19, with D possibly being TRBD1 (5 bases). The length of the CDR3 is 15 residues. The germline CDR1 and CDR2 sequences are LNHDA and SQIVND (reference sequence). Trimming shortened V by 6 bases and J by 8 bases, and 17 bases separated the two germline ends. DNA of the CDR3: TGTGCCAGTAGCCGGGGCCAGGTTCGGGATTCACCCCTCCACTTT. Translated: CASSRGQVRDSPLHF.

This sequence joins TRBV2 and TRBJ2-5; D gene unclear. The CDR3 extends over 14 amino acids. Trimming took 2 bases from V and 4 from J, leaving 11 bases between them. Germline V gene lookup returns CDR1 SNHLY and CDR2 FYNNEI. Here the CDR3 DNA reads TGTGCCAGCAGTGAAAACGGAAAGTTAGAGACCCAGTACTTC. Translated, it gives CASSENGKLETQYF.

The CDR3 coding sequence is TGTGCCGCAGGGGGGTTAAGCCCTGAGATCGAGGGCTACACCTTC. Protein sequence: CAAGGLSPEIEGYTF. The genes are TRBV21-1 and TRBJ1-2; the tabulated D call, TRBD1, remains unverified against the DNA. TRBV21-1 is deemed a pseudogene. The CDR3 contains 15 residues.

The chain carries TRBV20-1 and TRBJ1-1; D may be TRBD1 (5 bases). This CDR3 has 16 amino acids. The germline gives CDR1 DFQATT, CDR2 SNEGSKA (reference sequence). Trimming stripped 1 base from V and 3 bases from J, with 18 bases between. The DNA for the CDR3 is TGCAGTGCTAGAGTGAGAGGGACGCCGGTAGACACTGAAGCTTTCTTT. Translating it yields CSARVRGTPVDTEAFF.

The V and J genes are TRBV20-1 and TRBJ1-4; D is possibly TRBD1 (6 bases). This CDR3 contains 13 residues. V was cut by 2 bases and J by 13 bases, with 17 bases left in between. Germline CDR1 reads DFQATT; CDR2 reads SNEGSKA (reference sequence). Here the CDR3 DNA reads TGCAGTGCTAGAAAGGACCCAGGGGAGGCACTGTTTTTT. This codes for CSARKDPGEALFF.

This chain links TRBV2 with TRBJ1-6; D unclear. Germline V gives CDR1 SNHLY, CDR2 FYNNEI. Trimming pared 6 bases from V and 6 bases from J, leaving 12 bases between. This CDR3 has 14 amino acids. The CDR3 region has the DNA TGTGCCAGCAGCGGGAGAAACGGTAATTCACCCCTCCACTTT. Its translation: CASSGRNGNSPLHF. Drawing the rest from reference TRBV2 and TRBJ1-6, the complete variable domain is EPEVTQTPSHQVTQMGQEVILRCVPISNHLYFYWYRQILGQKVEFLVSFYNNEISEKSEIFDDQFSVERPDGSNFTLKIRSTKLEDSAMYFCASSGRNGNSPLHFGNGTRLTVT.